This T cell receptor beta chain was retrieved from a study of blood T cell repertoires in COVID-19. On the study more broadly: The United States, Italy and Spain were the sources of the acute and convalescent COVID-19 samples.

Germline CDR1 reads SGHRS; CDR2 reads YFSETQ. V shed 5 bases, J shed 1 base, and the junction held 3 bases outside the gene matches. The CDR3 sequence is 14 residues long. Only one count was recorded for this clone. In the source study's methods: Reference gene primer amplification yielded estimated nucleated cell counts. Clones were sequenced by immunoSEQ multiplex PCR, and TCRdb holds only the in-frame ones, with some missing. D and trimming were read from the DNA, whereas the V and J calls and clone size are those reported in that table. The profile covers some 290,000 clones, with roughly 90% appearing a single time and 2.9% taken by the ten largest.

Input material: peripheral blood. This chain links TRBV5-1 with TRBJ2-3, with 8 bases aligning to TRBD1. This clonotype originated in a woman aged 25 to 45 with COVID-19, enrolled during active disease. The chain's CDR3 is CASSPDRGTDTQYF. The CDR3 DNA reads as TGCGCCAGCAGTCCGGACAGGGGCACAGATACGCAGTATTTT.